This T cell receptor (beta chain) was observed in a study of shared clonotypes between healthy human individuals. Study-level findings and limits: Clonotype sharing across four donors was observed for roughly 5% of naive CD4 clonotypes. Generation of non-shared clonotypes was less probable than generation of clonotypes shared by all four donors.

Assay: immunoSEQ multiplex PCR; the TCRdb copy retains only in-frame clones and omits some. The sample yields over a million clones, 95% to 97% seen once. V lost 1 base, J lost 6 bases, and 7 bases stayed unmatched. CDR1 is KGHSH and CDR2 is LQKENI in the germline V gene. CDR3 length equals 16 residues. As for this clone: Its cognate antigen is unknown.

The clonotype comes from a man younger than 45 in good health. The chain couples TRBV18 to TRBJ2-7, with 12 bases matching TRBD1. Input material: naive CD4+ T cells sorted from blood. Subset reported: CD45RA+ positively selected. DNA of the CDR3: TGTGCCAGCTCACCACGGGGACAGGGGGCGGGCGCCGAGCAGTACTTC. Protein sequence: CASSPRGQGAGAEQYF.